A selection of T cell receptor beta chains follows, all from one sample in a study of OX40 agonist ivuxolimab in advanced cancers. Profiling relied on immunoSEQ multiplex PCR, and the TCRdb table lists in-frame clones only, not all of them. Of about 46,000 clones listed, 90% to 95% are singletons. The sample here was CD4+ or CD8+ T cells sorted from blood, taken in a trial of the OX40 agonist ivuxolimab. The source is an adult with an advanced solid tumor such as melanoma, head and neck, liver or kidney cancer. CDR3s include the opening cysteine and the closing phenylalanine or tryptophan.

J	V	CDR3
TRBJ1-2	TRBV5-1	CASSIGINYGYTF
TRBJ2-7	TRBV15	CATSRGWGEDYEQYF
TRBJ2-7	TRBV30	CAWSVGLGYTSYEQYF
TRBJ1-2	TRBV6-6	CASSSSQGPSLGYTF
TRBJ1-2	TRBV14	CASSPGQNPYGYTF
TRBJ2-2	TRBV30	CAWSPVGGELFF
TRBJ1-1	TRBV5-6	CASSLSSEAFF
TRBJ1-3	TRBV6-5	CASSLGSVGNTIYF
TRBJ2-3	TRBV27	CASTSGATFSDTQYF
TRBJ1-5	TRBV19	CASSHSDRGGNQPQHF
TRBJ1-5	TRBV27	CASSLYATGGGNQPQHF
TRBJ1-1	TRBV5-4	CASSLDRNTEAFF
TRBJ2-7	TRBV15	CATSSTPGRGTDGRTYEQYF
TRBJ2-3	TRBV7-9	CASSSPRHTDTQYF
TRBJ1-2	TRBV4-3	CASSQGVYGYTF
TRBJ2-2	TRBV13	CASSLGRGRASGELFF
TRBJ2-7	TRBV19	CASSIAGLARSSYEQYF
TRBJ2-1	TRBV7-3	CASSLESSSSYNEQFF
TRBJ2-7	TRBV7-9	CASSSRETGEHEQYF
TRBJ2-7	TRBV4-1	CASSFDRGGTYEQYF
TRBJ2-7	TRBV5-4	CASSSGDFSSEQYF
TRBJ1-1	TRBV6-1	CASSRANTEAFF
TRBJ1-1	TRBV25-1	CASRTGGYTEAFF
TRBJ2-7	TRBV4-3	CASSQGYSGAYEQYF
TRBJ2-1	TRBV15	CATSSPFVDSYNEQFF
TRBJ2-1	TRBV6-6	CASRTAGAGYNEQFF
TRBJ1-5	TRBV28	CASSPGRNQPQHF
TRBJ1-1	TRBV13	CASSLEAGGWTEAFF
TRBJ2-7	TRBV15	CATSLTTGYEQYF
TRBJ1-2	TRBV29-1	CSVEGVTDQTKLFYGYTF
TRBJ2-7	TRBV28	CASSSPTQGYEQYF
TRBJ1-1	TRBV7-6	CASILPGTGAFF
TRBJ2-7	TRBV7-6	CASSPAGRGRDEQYF
TRBJ2-7	TRBV5-6	CASSYGPGQGAF
TRBJ2-7	TRBV19	CASSAGPGTSGYEQYF
TRBJ2-3	TRBV27	CASSFRFGTDTQYF
TRBJ1-2	TRBV4-1	CASSPQVGQGASYTF
TRBJ1-2	TRBV4-1	CASSHPILGREHYGYTF
TRBJ2-1	TRBV11-2	CASSLLSDGDEQFF
TRBJ2-7	TRBV7-6	CASSPANRGLDEQYF
TRBJ2-3	TRBV7-2	CASSVDVTSTDTQYF
TRBJ2-3	TRBV6-6	CASSVPGTGTDTQYF
TRBJ2-1	TRBV6-5	CASSYGAGTYNEQFF
TRBJ1-4	TRBV7-9	CASSSRDRASNEKLFF
TRBJ2-3	TRBV19	CASSLLDPPPGKDTQYF
TRBJ2-2	TRBV5-5	CASSTVAGEFTGELFF
TRBJ2-1	TRBV9	CASSERRSETSGKKGEQFF
TRBJ2-1	TRBV9	CASSTPRAGGTNEQFF
TRBJ2-5	TRBV11-2	CASSLAPGQGFGETQYF
TRBJ2-1	TRBV15	CATSPPGLAGGNEQFF
TRBJ2-2	TRBV7-8	CASSLFQSPIGLAVNTGELFF
TRBJ1-1	TRBV6-5	CASSPGNTEAFF